This T cell receptor beta chain was captured in a study of regulatory T cells in long-lasting Graves disease. Study-wide results and caveats: Researchers examined only peripheral blood and not thyroid tissue.

CDR3 length: 16 amino acids. Trimming took off 0 bases at V and 2 bases at J, with 13 bases between the two ends. Germline V lookup: CDR1 LGHNT, CDR2 FRNRAP. The time point is: newly diagnosed GD, antithyroid drugs for less than 3 months. Extracted PBMC RNA gave rise to the TCR library. Building of the TCR beta libraries involved iRepertoire HTBI primers and Arm-PCR of CDR3 regions. TCRdb recomputed calls from the multiplex PCR reads with MiXCR, one row per CDR3 protein. The table has approximately 360,000 distinct CDR3 sequences, around 11% seen once. In regard to this clonotype: As yet, its antigen is unknown.

The same sample was also studied in work on T cells in Graves' hyperthyroidism and ophthalmopathy. Turning to that study: Using the HTBI primer set, a first-round RT-PCR was run on the TCR CDR3. Most thyroid-expanded clonotypes above 0.001 were also found in blood.

The V call is TRBV12-5, the J call TRBJ1-1; possibly TRBD1 for D (5 bases). The sample in question was peripheral blood mononuclear cells (PBMCs), obtained at new diagnosis, from a patient treated with antithyroid drugs. This TCR came from a woman under 30 with Graves disease. CDR3 amino acids: CASGLVRGGLNTEAFF. DNA for the CDR3: TGTGCTAGTGGTTTGGTACGGGGCGGCTTAAACACTGAAGCTTTCTTT.